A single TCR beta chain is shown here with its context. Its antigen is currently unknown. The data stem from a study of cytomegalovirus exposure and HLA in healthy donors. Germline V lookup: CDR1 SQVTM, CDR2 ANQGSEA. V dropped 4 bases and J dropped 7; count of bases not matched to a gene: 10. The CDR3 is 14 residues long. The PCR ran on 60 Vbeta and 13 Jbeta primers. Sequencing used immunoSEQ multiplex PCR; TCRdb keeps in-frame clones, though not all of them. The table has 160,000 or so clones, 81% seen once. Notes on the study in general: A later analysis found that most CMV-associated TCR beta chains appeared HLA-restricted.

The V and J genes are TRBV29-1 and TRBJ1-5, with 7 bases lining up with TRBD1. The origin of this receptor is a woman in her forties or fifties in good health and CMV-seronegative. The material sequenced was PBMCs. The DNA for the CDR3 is TGCAGCGTTGTAGAGGGGGCGCTTGGACAGCCCCAGCATTTT. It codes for CSVVEGALGQPQHF.